Below, 3 T cell receptor beta chains from the same sample are listed, as sequenced in a study of lymphopenia after photon versus proton radiotherapy. Assay: immunoSEQ multiplex PCR; the TCRdb copy retains only in-frame clones and omits some. The table records approximately 25,000 clones, approximately 90% of them present only once. The material sequenced was peripheral blood, taken from a patient treated with photon-based radiotherapy. Every receptor here comes from a man in his fifties or sixties with gastric cancer.

This chain links TRBV7-9 with TRBJ2-4, with a possible D match to TRBD1 (5 bases). CDR1 SEHNR and CDR2 FQNEAQ come from the germline V gene (reference sequence). The CDR3 totals 14 residues. Trimming cost V 5 bases and J 9 bases, with 17 bases left between them. The CDR3 loop reads CASSLIGQGSIQYF. The CDR3 region has the DNA TGTGCCAGCAGCCTAATCGGGCAGGGAAGCATTCAGTACTTC.

This chain uses TRBV10-1 with TRBJ1-5; D call uncertain. The CDR3 is made up of 14 amino acids. With 4 bases removed from V and 6 bases from J, the gap between germline ends came to 13 bases. CDR1 and CDR2 from the germline V gene are WNHNN and SYGVQD (reference sequence). DNA of the CDR3: TGCGCCAGCAGTGCCGGGTTGAACGGTCAGCCCCAGCATTTT. Encoded protein: CASSAGLNGQPQHF.

This sequence joins TRBV30 and TRBJ2-5; D unresolved. The end of the DNA aligns better with TRBJ2-7, so the J call may be wrong. CDR1 is GTSNPN, CDR2 SVGIG, per germline (reference sequence). The CDR3 runs 11 residues. The CDR3 region has the DNA TGTGCCTGGAGTAGAGGCGACGAGCAGTACTTC. It yields the protein CAWSRGDEQYF.